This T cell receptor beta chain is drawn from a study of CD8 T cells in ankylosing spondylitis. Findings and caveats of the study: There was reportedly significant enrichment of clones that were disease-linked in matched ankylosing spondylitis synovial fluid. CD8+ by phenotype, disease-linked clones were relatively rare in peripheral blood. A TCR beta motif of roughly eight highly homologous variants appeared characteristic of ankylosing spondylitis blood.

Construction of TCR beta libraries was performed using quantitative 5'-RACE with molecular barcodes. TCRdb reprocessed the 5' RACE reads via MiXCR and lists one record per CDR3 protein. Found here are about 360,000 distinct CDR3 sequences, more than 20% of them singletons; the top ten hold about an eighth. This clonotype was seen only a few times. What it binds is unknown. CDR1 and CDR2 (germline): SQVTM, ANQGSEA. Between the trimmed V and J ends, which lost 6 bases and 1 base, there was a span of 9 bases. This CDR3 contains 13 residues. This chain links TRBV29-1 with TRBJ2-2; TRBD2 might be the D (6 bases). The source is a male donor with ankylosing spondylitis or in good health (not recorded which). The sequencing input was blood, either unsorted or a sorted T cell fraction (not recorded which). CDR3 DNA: TGCAGCGTGAGACTAGGGAACACCGGGGAGCTGTTTTTT. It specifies CSVRLGNTGELFF.